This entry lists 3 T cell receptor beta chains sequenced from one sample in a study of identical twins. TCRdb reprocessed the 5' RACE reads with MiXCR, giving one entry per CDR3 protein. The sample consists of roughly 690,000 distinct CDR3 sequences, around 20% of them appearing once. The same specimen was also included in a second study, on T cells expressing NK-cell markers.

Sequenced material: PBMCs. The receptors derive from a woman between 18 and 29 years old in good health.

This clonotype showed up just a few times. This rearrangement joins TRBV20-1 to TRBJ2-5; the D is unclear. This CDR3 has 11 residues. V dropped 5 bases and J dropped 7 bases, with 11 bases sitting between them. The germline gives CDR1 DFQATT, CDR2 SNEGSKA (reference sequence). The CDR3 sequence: CSAARAGTQYF. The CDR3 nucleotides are TGCAGTGCTGCACGAGCTGGGACCCAGTACTTC.

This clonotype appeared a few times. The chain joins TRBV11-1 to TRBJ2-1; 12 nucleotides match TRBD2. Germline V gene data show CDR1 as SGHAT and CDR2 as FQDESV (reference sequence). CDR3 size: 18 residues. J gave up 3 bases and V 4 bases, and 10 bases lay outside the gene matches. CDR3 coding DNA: TGTGCCAGCAGCTCAGTTCAGGGACTAGCGGGCGTCTACAATGAGCAGTTCTTC. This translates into CASSSVQGLAGVYNEQFF.

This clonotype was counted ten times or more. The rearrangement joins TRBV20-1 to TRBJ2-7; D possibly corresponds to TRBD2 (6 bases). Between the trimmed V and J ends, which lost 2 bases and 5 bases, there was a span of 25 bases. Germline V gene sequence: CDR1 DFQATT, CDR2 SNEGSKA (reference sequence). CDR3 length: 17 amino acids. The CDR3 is CSARSRGTGLMLDEQYF. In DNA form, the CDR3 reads TGCAGTGCTAGATCGCGCGGAACGGGACTCATGTTGGACGAGCAGTACTTC.